This T cell receptor (beta chain) was retrieved from a study of neurological immune-mediated disorders. The study, taken as a whole, reports: No sharing of CDR3 amino acid sequences was observed among expanded clones across subjects, suggesting private repertoires in all groups.

Time point of the sample: longitudinal time-point 2. Unsorted libraries were derived from 2 million PBMCs stored at -80 C. 5'RACE generated cDNA with 10-nucleotide random UMIs. A single run covered 15-18 subjects with over 160 million TCR-beta sequences. One entry per CDR3 protein, called by TCRdb with MiXCR from the 5' RACE reads. Found here are some 87,000 distinct CDR3 sequences, less than 15% of them singletons; the top ten hold roughly 5%. The junction had 8 bases not matched to a gene; V was cut back by 5 bases and J by 5 bases. The CDR3 runs to 15 residues. Germline V gene lookup returns CDR1 SEHNR and CDR2 FQNEAQ (reference sequence). This clonotype has ten or more counts. Its cognate antigen is unknown.

Sequencing used PBMCs. The chain combines TRBV7-9 with TRBJ1-2; 10 positions agree with TRBD1. This TCR was sampled from a female donor with HTLV-1-associated myelopathy (HAM/TSP). For the CDR3, the DNA is TGTGCCAGCAGCCTTTCGACAGGGGGCCAGTATGGCTACACCTTC. Amino acids: CASSLSTGGQYGYTF.